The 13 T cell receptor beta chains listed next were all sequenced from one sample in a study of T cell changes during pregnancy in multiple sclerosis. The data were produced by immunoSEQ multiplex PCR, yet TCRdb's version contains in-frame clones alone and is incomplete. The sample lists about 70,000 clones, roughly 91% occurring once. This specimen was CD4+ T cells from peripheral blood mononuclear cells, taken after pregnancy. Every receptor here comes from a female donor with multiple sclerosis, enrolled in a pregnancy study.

CDR3 sequence: CASSGTDPYNEQFF. The DNA of the CDR3 is TGTGCCAGCTCAGGGACAGACCCCTACAATGAGCAGTTCTTC. V usage is TRBV6-6 and J usage is TRBJ2-1; the match to TRBD1 covers 7 bases. This CDR3 has 14 residues. Looked up from germline, CDR1 is MNHNY and CDR2 is SVGAGI (reference sequence). V dropped 8 bases and J dropped 2; count of bases not matched to a gene: 6.

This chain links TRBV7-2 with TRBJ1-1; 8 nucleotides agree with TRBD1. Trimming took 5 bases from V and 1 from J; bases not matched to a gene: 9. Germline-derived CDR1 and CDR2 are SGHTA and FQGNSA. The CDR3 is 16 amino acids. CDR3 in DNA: TGTGCCAGCAGCCCCGGGACAGGCGTCGGGAACACTGAAGCTTTCTTT. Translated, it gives CASSPGTGVGNTEAFF.

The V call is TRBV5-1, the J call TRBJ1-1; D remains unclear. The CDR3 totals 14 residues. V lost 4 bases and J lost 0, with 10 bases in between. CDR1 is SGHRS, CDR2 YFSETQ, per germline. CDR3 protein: CASSPNGVNTEAFF. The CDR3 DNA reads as TGCGCCAGCAGCCCTAACGGGGTGAACACTGAAGCTTTCTTT.

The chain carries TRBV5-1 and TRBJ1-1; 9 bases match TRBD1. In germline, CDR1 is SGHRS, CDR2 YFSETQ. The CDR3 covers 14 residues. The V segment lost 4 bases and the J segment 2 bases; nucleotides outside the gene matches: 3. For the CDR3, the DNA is TGCGCCAGCAGCACGGGACAGGGAAACACTGAAGCTTTCTTT. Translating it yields CASSTGQGNTEAFF.

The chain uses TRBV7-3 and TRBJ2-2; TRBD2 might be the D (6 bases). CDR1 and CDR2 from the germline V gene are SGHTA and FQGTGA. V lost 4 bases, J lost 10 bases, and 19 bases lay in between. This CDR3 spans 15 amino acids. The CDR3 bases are TGTGCCAGCAGCTCCACCGGGACTTACAGTGAGGAGCTGTTTTTT. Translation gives CASSSTGTYSEELFF. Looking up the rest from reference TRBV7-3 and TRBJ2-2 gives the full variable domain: GAGVSQTPSNKVTEKGKYVELRCDPISGHTALYWYRQSLGQGPEFLIYFQGTGAADDSGLPNDRFFAVRPEGSVSTLKIQRTERGDSAVYLCASSSTGTYSEELFFGEGSRLTVL.

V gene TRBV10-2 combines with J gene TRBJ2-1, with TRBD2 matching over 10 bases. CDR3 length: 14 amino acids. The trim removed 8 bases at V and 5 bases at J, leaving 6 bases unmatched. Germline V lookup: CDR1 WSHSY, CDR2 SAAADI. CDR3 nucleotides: TGCGCCAGCTGTCTAGCGGGGGAAAACAATGAGCAGTTCTTC. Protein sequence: CASCLAGENNEQFF.

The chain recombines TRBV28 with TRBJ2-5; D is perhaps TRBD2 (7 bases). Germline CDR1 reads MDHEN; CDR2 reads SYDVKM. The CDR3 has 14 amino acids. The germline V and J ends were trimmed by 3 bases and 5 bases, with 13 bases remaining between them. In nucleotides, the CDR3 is TGTGCCAGCAGTTTGATAGGGGGGGGTGAGACCCAGTACTTC. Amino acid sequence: CASSLIGGGETQYF.

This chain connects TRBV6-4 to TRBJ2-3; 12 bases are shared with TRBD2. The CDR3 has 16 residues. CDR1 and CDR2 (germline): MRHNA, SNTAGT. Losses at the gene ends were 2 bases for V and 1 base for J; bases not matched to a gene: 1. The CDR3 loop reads CASSDLAGGRTDTQYF. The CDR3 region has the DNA TGTGCCAGCAGTGACCTAGCGGGGGGGCGCACAGATACGCAGTATTTT.

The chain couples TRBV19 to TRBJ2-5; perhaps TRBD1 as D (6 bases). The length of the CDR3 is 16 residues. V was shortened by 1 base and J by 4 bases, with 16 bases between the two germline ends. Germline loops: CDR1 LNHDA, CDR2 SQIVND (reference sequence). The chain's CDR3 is CASSIGQGLGAETQYF. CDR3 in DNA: TGTGCCAGTAGTATAGGCCAGGGTCTGGGGGCAGAGACCCAGTACTTC. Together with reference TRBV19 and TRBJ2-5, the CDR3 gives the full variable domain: DGGITQSPKYLFRKEGQNVTLSCEQNLNHDAMYWYRQDPGQGLRLIYYSQIVNDFQKGDIAEGYSVSREKKESFPLTVTSAQKNPTAFYLCASSIGQGLGAETQYFGPGTRLLVL.

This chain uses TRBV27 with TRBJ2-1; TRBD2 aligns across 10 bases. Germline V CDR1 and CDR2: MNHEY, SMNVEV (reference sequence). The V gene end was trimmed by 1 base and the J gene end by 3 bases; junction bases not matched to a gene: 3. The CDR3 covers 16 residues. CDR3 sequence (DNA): TGTGCCAGCAGTTTATGGGTAGCGGGGGGCTACAATGAGCAGTTCTTC. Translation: CASSLWVAGGYNEQFF.

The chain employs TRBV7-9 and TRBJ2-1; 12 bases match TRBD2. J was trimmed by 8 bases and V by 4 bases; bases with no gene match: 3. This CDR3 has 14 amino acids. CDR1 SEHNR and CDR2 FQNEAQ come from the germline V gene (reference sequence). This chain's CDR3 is CASSSLAGGHEQFF. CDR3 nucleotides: TGTGCCAGCAGCTCCCTAGCGGGGGGGCATGAGCAGTTCTTC.

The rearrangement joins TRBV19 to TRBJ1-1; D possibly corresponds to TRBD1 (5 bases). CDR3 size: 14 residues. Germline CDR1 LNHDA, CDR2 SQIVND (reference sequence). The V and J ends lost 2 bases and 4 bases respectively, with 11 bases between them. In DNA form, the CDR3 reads TGTGCCAGTAGTATAAATCAGGGATCCACTGAAGCTTTCTTT. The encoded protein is CASSINQGSTEAFF.

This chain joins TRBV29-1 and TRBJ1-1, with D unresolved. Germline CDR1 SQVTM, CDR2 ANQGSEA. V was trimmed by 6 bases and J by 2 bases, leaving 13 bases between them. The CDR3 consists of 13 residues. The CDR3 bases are TGCAGCGTCCAAGAGAGACTTAACACTGAAGCTTTCTTT. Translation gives CSVQERLNTEAFF.